This entry features one T cell receptor beta chain sequence. Its antigen is currently unknown. This sample is drawn from a study of siplizumab effects on memory and regulatory T cells. In the study overall: Mixed lymphocyte reactions were performed as paired cultures containing siplizumab at around 1 ug/mL or no drug.

Sequencing used immunoSEQ multiplex PCR; TCRdb keeps in-frame clones, though not all of them. The sample contains roughly 7,000 clones, more than 35% of which appear only once. Coculturing of the mixed lymphocyte reaction cells was performed at 37°C for 6 days. A 1:1 mix was made of stimulator PBMCs labelled with Violet Dye and responder PBMCs labelled with CFSE. Findings of the study overall: A naive or memory phenotype could not be assigned to roughly 80-95% of the proliferating CD4+ or CD8+ clones.

The sequence was obtained from a human donor in good health; the cells came from an allogeneic mixed lymphocyte reaction. Sequenced sample: CFSE-low (dividing) CD8+ T cells sorted from an allogeneic mixed lymphocyte reaction.

CDR3 nucleotides: TGTGCCAGCAGCCAGGGGGCCAAGGCTTTCTTT. As protein: CASSQGAKAFF. This chain connects TRBV6-6 to TRBJ1-1, with TRBD1 identical over 8 bases. Germline CDR1 and CDR2: MNHNY and SVGAGI (reference sequence). The CDR3 runs 11 residues. V lost 6 bases, J lost 11 bases, and 5 bases stayed unmatched.